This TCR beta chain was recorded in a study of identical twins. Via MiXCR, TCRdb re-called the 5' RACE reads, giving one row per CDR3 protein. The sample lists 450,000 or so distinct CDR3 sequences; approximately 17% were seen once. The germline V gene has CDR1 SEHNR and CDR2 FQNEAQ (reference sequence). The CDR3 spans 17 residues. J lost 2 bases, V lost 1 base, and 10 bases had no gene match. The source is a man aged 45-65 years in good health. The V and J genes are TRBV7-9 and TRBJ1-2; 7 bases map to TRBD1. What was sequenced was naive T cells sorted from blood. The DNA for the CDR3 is TGTGCCAGCAGCTTAGACGGCAGGGGGTTCCAGAACTATGGCTACACCTTC. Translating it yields CASSLDGRGFQNYGYTF.